The 18 T cell receptor beta chains listed next were all sequenced from one sample in a study of T cell repertoires in cytomegalovirus infection. These receptors' antigens are unknown. TCRdb called the reads again in MiXCR, with one record for every CDR3 protein. The table shows roughly 87,000 distinct CDR3 sequences, with around 28% occurring only once. Sequenced here: CD8+ T cells from cultured PBMCs, sampled from culture after CMV antigen stimulation. Source of these receptors: a human donor in good health (CMV status not recorded). Some clones in this sample may be carry-over from other donors' samples.

This clonotype was counted ten times or more. The chain employs TRBV18 and TRBJ1-5; D uncertain. In germline, CDR1 is KGHSH, CDR2 LQKENI. The CDR3 runs 17 residues. The V end lost 3 bases, the J end lost 1 base, and 16 bases lay between the germline ends. The CDR3 here is CASSPGTGGYSNQPQHF. In DNA, the CDR3 is TGTGCCAGCTCACCGGGAACGGGTGGCTACAGCAATCAGCCCCAGCATTTT. Supplemented by reference TRBV18 and TRBJ1-5, the full variable domain reads NAGVMQNPRHLVRRRGQEARLRCSPMKGHSHVYWYRQLPEEGLKFMVYLQKENIIDESGMPKERFSAEFPKEGPSILRIQQVVRGDSAAYFCASSPGTGGYSNQPQHFGDGTRLSIL.

The table lists this clonotype with a few counts. This chain uses TRBV28 with TRBJ2-7; D is undetermined. Trimming took 3 bases from V and 4 from J, leaving 10 bases between them. The CDR3 has 13 amino acids. The germline V gene encodes CDR1 MDHEN and CDR2 SYDVKM. CDR3 loop: CASSFLGKYEQYF. The CDR3 DNA follows: TGTGCCAGCAGTTTTCTAGGGAAATACGAGCAGTACTTC. The complete variable domain, with remaining parts taken from reference TRBV28 and TRBJ2-7, reads DVKVTQSSRYLVKRTGEKVFLECVQDMDHENMFWYRQDPGLGLRLIYFSYDVKMKEKGDIPEGYSVSREKKERFSLILESASTNQTSMYLCASSFLGKYEQYFGPGTRLTVT.

This sequence joins TRBV4-2 and TRBJ2-7, with TRBD2 matching over 8 bases. CDR3 size: 14 residues. The V segment lost 3 bases and the J segment 6 bases; nucleotides outside the gene matches: 7. CDR1 and CDR2 (germline): LGHNA, YNFKEQ. For the CDR3, the DNA is TGTGCCAGCAGCCAGACGGGACTAGGAGCCGAGCAGTACTTC. It is translated as CASSQTGLGAEQYF.

The rearrangement links TRBV7-3 to TRBJ2-3; D is ambiguous. The V and J ends lost 3 bases and 1 base respectively, with 5 bases between them. The CDR3 consists of 13 residues. The germline V gene encodes CDR1 SGHTA and CDR2 FQGTGA. CDR3 DNA: TGTGCCAGCAGCTTGGACCGCACAGATACGCAGTATTTT. This sequence encodes CASSLDRTDTQYF.

The V call is TRBV12-3 or TRBV12-4, the J call TRBJ1-6; D remains unclear. V lost 5 bases and J 9 bases, leaving 11 bases between the germline ends. The length of the CDR3 is 13 residues. The CDR3 here is CASSPTIGSPLHF. The CDR3 nucleotides read TGTGCCAGCAGTCCTACAATAGGTTCACCCCTCCACTTT.

Only a few counts were recorded for this clonotype. V usage is TRBV6-5 and J usage is TRBJ2-3, with D tentatively TRBD1 (5 bases). V lost 2 bases, J lost 2 bases, and 11 bases lay in between. Per germline, CDR1 MNHEY and CDR2 SVGAGI. The CDR3 spans 15 residues. CDR3 in amino acids: CASSYRQGNTDTQYF. CDR3 sequence (DNA): TGTGCCAGCAGTTACAGGCAGGGAAACACAGATACGCAGTATTTT.

Points on this clonotype: A much larger clone lies one base from this, so it may be a read error. The gene calls are TRBV4-2 and TRBJ1-4; possibly TRBD1 for D (5 bases). The CDR3 contains 15 residues. Germline loops: CDR1 LGHNA, CDR2 YNFKEQ. In DNA, the CDR3 is TGTGCCATCAGCCAAGATACCTCGGGGCGTGAAAAACTGTTTTTT. Its translation is CAISQDTSGREKLFF.

This clonotype was observed a few times. The chain combines TRBV9 with TRBJ2-3, with 10 bases that match TRBD2. CDR3 size: 17 residues. The J segment lost 2 bases and the V segment lost 3 bases, leaving 9 bases of the junction unmatched. The germline V gene has CDR1 SGDLS and CDR2 YYNGEE. DNA of the CDR3: TGTGCCAGCAGCGCCCCCTTAGCGGGAGGATTCACAGATACGCAGTATTTT. This encodes CASSAPLAGGFTDTQYF.

Many counts were recorded for this clonotype. This chain joins TRBV7-2 and TRBJ1-1, with 7 bases lining up with TRBD1. After removal of 5 bases from V and 2 bases from J, the junction contained 8 bases not matched to a gene. This CDR3 has 15 residues. Germline lookup yields CDR1 SGHTA and CDR2 FQGNSA. The CDR3 region has the DNA TGTGCCAGCAGCCCCGACAGGGCGCCCAACACTGAAGCTTTCTTT. Amino acids: CASSPDRAPNTEAFF.

V usage is TRBV6-5 and J usage is TRBJ2-3; 7 nucleotides match TRBD1. Germline loops: CDR1 MNHEY, CDR2 SVGAGI. The V and J ends lost 0 bases and 2 bases, in that order; junction bases with no gene match: 5. The CDR3 is 16 amino acids. This chain's CDR3 is CASSYSDRAITDTQYF. The CDR3 DNA sequence: TGTGCCAGCAGTTACTCTGACAGGGCGATCACAGATACGCAGTATTTT.

This clonotype was seen many times. V usage is TRBV6-5 and J usage is TRBJ1-3, with D tentatively TRBD1 (5 bases). From germline, CDR1 is MNHEY and CDR2 SVGAGI. This CDR3 contains 14 residues. Trimming left V 0 bases short and J 2 bases short, with 5 bases between. CDR3 in DNA: TGTGCCAGCAGTTACTCAGGGGCTGGAAACACCATATATTTT. It codes for CASSYSGAGNTIYF.

This clonotype was seen once. A much more abundant neighbour one base away suggests this may be a read error. The chain employs TRBV24-1 and TRBJ2-1; either TRBD1 or TRBD2 may supply D (5 bases each). Germline CDR1 is KGHDR and CDR2 is SFDVKD. This CDR3 is 17 amino acids long. The CDR3 DNA is TGTGCCACCAGCCCAAGGGGACGGTCCCGCTCCTACAATGAGCAGTTGTTC. Translated, it gives CATSPRGRSRSYNEQLF.

The genes are TRBV4-1 and TRBJ1-1, with D uncertain. The ends were cut back, 0 bases at V and 0 bases at J, with 8 bases in the middle. CDR3 length: 15 residues. Germline CDR1 MGHRA, CDR2 YSYEKL. Written as DNA, the CDR3 is TGCGCCAGCAGCCAAGAGCTCCATCTGAACACTGAAGCTTTCTTT. Translated, it gives CASSQELHLNTEAFF.

This clonotype qualifies as medium-sized. This chain links TRBV7-2 with TRBJ2-3; 7 nucleotides agree with TRBD2. The CDR3 has 13 residues. Trimming removed 5 bases from V and 4 bases from J; junction bases left unmatched: 3. Germline V gene sequence: CDR1 SGHTA, CDR2 FQGNSA. CDR3 sequence: CASSPTSSDTQYF. Written as DNA, the CDR3 is TGTGCCAGCAGCCCGACTAGCTCAGATACGCAGTATTTT.

Regarding this clonotype: No conserved phenylalanine or tryptophan ends this CDR3, so it is likely a read error. No DNA is shown, since the ends of the CDR3 on it are uncertain; the CDR3 is the one TCRdb lists. V and J are TRBV29-1 and TRBJ2-7; no check of the table's D call, TRBD1, against the DNA was made. Both ends counted, the CDR3 spans 12 residues. The germline V gene has CDR1 SQVTM and CDR2 ANQGSEA. CDR3 loop: CSVEAERGQGGS.

The rearrangement uses TRBV2 and TRBJ2-3; no reliable D call. Germline lookup yields CDR1 SNHLY and CDR2 FYNNEI. The CDR3 is made up of 15 amino acids. Trimming pared 7 bases from V and 3 bases from J, leaving 17 bases between. DNA of the CDR3: TGTGCCAGCATGATCGAAGGGTTCGAAACAGATACGCAGTATTTT. Its protein product is CASMIEGFETDTQYF. Using reference TRBV2 and TRBJ2-3 for the parts outside the CDR3, the full variable domain is EPEVTQTPSHQVTQMGQEVILRCVPISNHLYFYWYRQILGQKVEFLVSFYNNEISEKSEIFDDQFSVERPDGSNFTLKIRSTKLEDSAMYFCASMIEGFETDTQYFGPGTRLTVL.

The chain combines TRBV5-1 with TRBJ1-1; D is ambiguous. From germline, CDR1 is SGHRS and CDR2 YFSETQ. This CDR3 is 15 amino acids long. V shed 0 bases and J shed 3 bases, with 12 bases lying between them. The CDR3 nucleotides are TGCGCCAGCAGCTTGGACGGATTAAGTGACACTGAAGCTTTCTTT. Translating it yields CASSLDGLSDTEAFF. Complete variable domain (other parts from reference TRBV5-1 and TRBJ1-1): KAGVTQTPRYLIKTRGQQVTLSCSPISGHRSVSWYQQTPGQGLQFLFEYFSETQRNKGNFPGRFSGRQFSNSRSEMNVSTLELGDSALYLCASSLDGLSDTEAFFGQGTRLTVV.

The chain joins TRBV24-1 to TRBJ1-1, with D perhaps matching TRBD1 (5 bases). The CDR3 sequence is 14 residues long. From germline, CDR1 is KGHDR and CDR2 SFDVKD. With 4 bases removed from V and 4 bases from J, the gap between germline ends came to 12 bases. CDR3 region: CATSDGAEGTEAFF. CDR3 nucleotides: TGTGCCACCAGTGACGGGGCGGAGGGCACTGAAGCTTTCTTT.